Following are 27 T cell receptor beta chains from one sample sequenced in a study of blood T cell repertoires in COVID-19. Profiling relied on immunoSEQ multiplex PCR, and the TCRdb table lists in-frame clones only, not all of them. The sample has about 98,000 clones, around nine tenths seen once. Sequenced material: peripheral blood. Every receptor here comes from a man aged 50 to 59 with acute or convalescent COVID-19.

The chain links TRBV19 to TRBJ1-1; D possibly corresponds to TRBD1 (6 bases). The CDR3 has 15 residues. Germline CDR1 is LNHDA and CDR2 is SQIVND (reference sequence). The V end lost 4 bases, the J end lost 1 base, and 13 bases lay between the germline ends. CDR3 bases: TGTGCCAGTAGTAATAGACAGGAAGGGAACACTGAAGCTTTCTTT. This encodes CASSNRQEGNTEAFF.

The chain has TRBV7-9 and TRBJ2-3, with 8 bases that match TRBD1. Germline trimming cut 4 bases from V and 1 base from J; bases unmatched to any gene: 1. This CDR3 comprises 14 residues. Germline V CDR1 and CDR2: SEHNR, FQNEAQ (reference sequence). Here the CDR3 DNA reads TGTGCCAGCAGCTCGGGACAGGGCACAGATACGCAGTATTTT. Its translation: CASSSGQGTDTQYF.

V usage is TRBV5-8 and J usage is TRBJ1-4; possible D gene TRBD1, 5 bases. V was pared by 4 bases and J by 7 bases, with 17 bases between. The CDR3 spans 15 residues. Germline values: CDR1 SGHTS, CDR2 YDEGEE. The CDR3 region has the DNA TGTGCCAGCAGCCGCAATGGGGGGATGGGTGAAAAACTGTTTTTT. This sequence encodes CASSRNGGMGEKLFF.

The CDR3 DNA reads as TGTGCCAGCAGCCAAGGTCAGGGGGTAGGGCAGCCCCAGCATTTT. Translated, it gives CASSQGQGVGQPQHF. The V call is TRBV3-1 (or the pseudogene TRBV3-2), the J call TRBJ1-5, with 7 bases lining up with TRBD1. There are 15 residues in the CDR3. Trimming cost V 1 base and J 7 bases; bases outside gene matches: 7. Looked up from germline, CDR1 is LGHDT and CDR2 is YNNKEL (reference sequence).

The chain couples TRBV6-6 to TRBJ2-7, with TRBD1 matching 8 bases. Germline trimming cut 6 bases from V and 0 bases from J; bases unmatched to any gene: 4. From germline, CDR1 is MNHNY and CDR2 SVGAGI (reference sequence). The CDR3 length is 14 residues. In DNA form, the CDR3 reads TGTGCCAGCAGCCTAACAGGGGGCTCCTACGAGCAGTACTTC. Translation: CASSLTGGSYEQYF.

The chain employs TRBV16 and TRBJ1-2, with unresolved D. In germline, CDR1 is KGHSY, CDR2 FQNENV. The CDR3 length is 14 residues. The ends were cut back, 7 bases at V and 4 bases at J, with 16 bases in the middle. The CDR3 DNA is TGTGCCAGCACCCGAAAGGCAGACTTCTATGGCTACACCTTC. Encoded protein: CASTRKADFYGYTF.

This CDR3 reads CASSPGEGQPQHF. The CDR3 region has the DNA TGTGCCAGTAGTCCGGGCGAGGGTCAGCCCCAGCATTTT. This rearrangement joins TRBV19 to TRBJ1-5; no clear D. Per germline, CDR1 LNHDA and CDR2 SQIVND (reference sequence). The germline V and J ends were trimmed by 5 bases and 6 bases, with 11 bases remaining between them. CDR3 length: 13 residues.

The rearrangement links TRBV20-1 to TRBJ1-4; no reliable D call. V was clipped by 3 bases and J by 6 bases, with 11 bases between them. CDR1 is DFQATT and CDR2 is SNEGSKA in the germline V gene (reference sequence). The CDR3 consists of 13 residues. CDR3 sequence: CSASGRVDEKLFF. The CDR3 nucleotides are TGCAGTGCTAGTGGGAGGGTTGATGAAAAACTGTTTTTT.

The chain uses TRBV19 and TRBJ2-1; 8 nucleotides agree with TRBD2. V gave up 3 bases and J gave up 1 base; unmatched junction bases: 11. Germline CDR1 LNHDA, CDR2 SQIVND (reference sequence). There are 18 residues in the CDR3. CDR3 residues: CASSMGEERGGSYNEQFF. CDR3 nucleotide sequence: TGTGCCAGTAGTATGGGCGAGGAACGGGGGGGATCCTACAATGAGCAGTTCTTC.

V and J are TRBV5-8 and TRBJ1-2, with a weak D call TRBD1 (6 bases). The CDR3 runs to 18 residues. Trimming left V 4 bases short and J 6 bases short, with 28 bases between. Germline CDR1 and CDR2: SGHTS and YDEGEE. CDR3 bases: TGTGCCAGCAGCACATTCCGACCCGGGACACCGGCCGCACATGGCTACACCTTC. Its translation is CASSTFRPGTPAAHGYTF.

This sequence joins TRBV11-2 and TRBJ2-1; 7 bases match TRBD2. The CDR3 loop spans 16 amino acids. V dropped 0 bases and J dropped 3; count of bases not matched to a gene: 5. The germline gives CDR1 SGHAT, CDR2 FQNNGV. The CDR3 DNA sequence: TGTGCCAGCAGCTTAGACAGTGGGGGGGACTACAATGAGCAGTTCTTC. As protein: CASSLDSGGDYNEQFF.

About this clone: The same CDR3 also results from other DNA sequences found in this sample. V is TRBV12-3 or TRBV12-4 and J is TRBJ2-5, with a tentative D call TRBD2 (5 bases). V lost 5 bases to trimming and J lost 4 bases, with 11 bases between them. The CDR3 contains 13 residues. The CDR3 DNA reads as TGTGCCAGCAGTCCCCCAGAGGGAGAGACCCAGTACTTC. Protein: CASSPPEGETQYF.

This clone was observed once. The genes are TRBV6-5 and TRBJ2-7; a possible D gene is TRBD2 (6 bases). The CDR3 is 12 amino acids. V lost 10 bases and J 3 bases, leaving 13 bases between the germline ends. Germline V CDR1 and CDR2: MNHEY, SVGAGI. In DNA form, the CDR3 reads TGTGCCATCCGCGGGGATCGCTACGAGCAGTACTTC. Its protein is CAIRGDRYEQYF.

V usage is TRBV28 and J usage is TRBJ2-7, with TRBD1 matching over 9 bases. Germline V gives CDR1 MDHEN, CDR2 SYDVKM. Trimming cost V 6 bases and J 6 bases; bases outside gene matches: 12. This CDR3 region has 15 residues. This CDR3 reads CASRGSKGTGTEQYF. The CDR3 region has the DNA TGTGCCAGCAGGGGGAGTAAGGGGACAGGGACCGAGCAGTACTTC.

The chain couples TRBV7-6 to TRBJ2-1; TRBD1 might be the D (5 bases). Germline V lookup: CDR1 SGHVS, CDR2 FNYEAQ. This CDR3 is built from 15 residues. V shed 3 bases and J shed 7 bases, with 16 bases lying between them. The CDR3 reads CASSFPIRGKNEQFF. The CDR3 region has the DNA TGTGCCAGCAGCTTCCCTATAAGGGGCAAAAATGAGCAGTTCTTC.

V usage is TRBV1 and J usage is TRBJ1-3. TRBV1 is a pseudogene. The length of the CDR3 is 17 residues. The DNA of the CDR3 is TGCACCAGCAGCCAAGATAACCACTTTAGCTCTGGAAACACCATATATTTT. It is translated as CTSSQDNHFSSGNTIYF.

The chain is built from TRBV30 and TRBJ1-2; no clear D. Germline-derived CDR1 and CDR2 are GTSNPN and SVGIG (reference sequence). Trimming shortened V by 2 bases and J by 1 base, and 8 bases separated the two germline ends. This CDR3 region has 13 residues. The CDR3 coding sequence is TGTGCCTGGAGTCAGGCATTTAACTATGGCTACACCTTC. Translated: CAWSQAFNYGYTF.

This CDR3 is CASRLGQTLNTGELFF. In DNA form, the CDR3 reads TGTGCCAGCAGGCTGGGACAAACCCTTAACACCGGGGAGCTGTTTTTT. V usage is TRBV28 and J usage is TRBJ2-2; D perhaps matches TRBD1 (6 bases). From germline, CDR1 is MDHEN and CDR2 SYDVKM. The CDR3 runs to 16 residues. The germline V and J ends were trimmed by 6 bases and 2 bases, with 16 bases remaining between them.

Here the CDR3 reads CSVEPTGAYGYTF. The CDR3 DNA reads as TGCAGCGTTGAACCGACAGGGGCCTATGGCTACACCTTC. This chain connects TRBV29-1 to TRBJ1-2, with 8 bases aligning to TRBD1. Looked up from germline, CDR1 is SQVTM and CDR2 is ANQGSEA. CDR3 length: 13 residues. After removal of 2 bases from V and 4 bases from J, the junction contained 3 bases not matched to a gene.

The chain uses TRBV10-2 and TRBJ2-7, with TRBD2 matching 8 bases. V lost 7 bases, J lost 6 bases, and 5 bases stayed unmatched. The length of the CDR3 is 12 residues. From germline, CDR1 is WSHSY and CDR2 SAAADI. As DNA, the CDR3 is TGCGCCAGCACCGGGACTAGAAGCGAGCAGTACTTC. Its translation is CASTGTRSEQYF.

This sequence joins TRBV7-9 and TRBJ2-3, with D unclear. This CDR3 spans 15 amino acids. Trimming pared 4 bases from V and 3 bases from J, leaving 14 bases between. The germline V gene has CDR1 SEHNR and CDR2 FQNEAQ (reference sequence). This CDR3 is CASSWRSDGTDTQYF. The CDR3 bases are TGTGCCAGCAGCTGGCGGTCGGATGGAACAGATACGCAGTATTTT.

The gene calls are TRBV12-2 and TRBJ1-5. TRBV12-2 counts as a pseudogene. This CDR3 region has 17 residues. CDR3 sequence reads: CASRLAARTYSNQPQHF. The CDR3, as DNA: TGTGCAAGTCGCTTAGCGGCCAGGACTTATAGCAATCAGCCCCAGCATTTT.

This rearrangement joins TRBV6-5 to TRBJ2-1, with D unresolved. The V end was cut by 6 bases, the J end by 0 bases, with 12 bases between. This CDR3 has 15 amino acids. CDR1 is MNHEY and CDR2 is SVGAGI in the germline V gene. CDR3 nucleotide sequence: TGTGCCAGCAGATCCCACAGACGCTCCTACAATGAGCAGTTCTTC. Translation: CASRSHRRSYNEQFF.

The V gene is TRBV5-1, the J gene TRBJ2-2, with a tentative D call TRBD1 (5 bases). The CDR3 sequence is 13 residues long. CDR1 and CDR2 from the germline V gene are SGHRS and YFSETQ. V was trimmed by 2 bases and J by 6 bases, leaving 8 bases between them. The CDR3 DNA reads as TGCGCCAGCAGCTTAGACAGTTCCGGGGAGCTGTTTTTT. Residues: CASSLDSSGELFF. The whole variable domain, remainder taken from reference TRBV5-1 and TRBJ2-2, is KAGVTQTPRYLIKTRGQQVTLSCSPISGHRSVSWYQQTPGQGLQFLFEYFSETQRNKGNFPGRFSGRQFSNSRSEMNVSTLELGDSALYLCASSLDSSGELFFGEGSRLTVL.

Here the CDR3 DNA reads TGCAGCGTTGCCGGGACAGGGGGTCAGCCCCAGCATTTT. Translated, it gives CSVAGTGGQPQHF. The chain is built from TRBV29-1 and TRBJ1-5, with TRBD1 identical over 11 bases. This CDR3 spans 13 amino acids. Germline V gives CDR1 SQVTM, CDR2 ANQGSEA. Unmatched junction bases numbered 2, after V lost 4 bases and J lost 6 bases.

CDR3 region: CASSPYDRTGWRAIQYF. DNA of the CDR3: TGTGCCAGCAGCCCTTATGACCGGACAGGGTGGAGGGCTATTCAGTACTTC. The chain links TRBV5-5 to TRBJ2-4; TRBD1 agrees at 8 bases. This CDR3 is 17 amino acids long. The junction had 19 bases not matched to a gene; V was cut back by 4 bases and J by 10 bases. The V gene's germline CDR1 is SGHKS and CDR2 YYEKEE (reference sequence).

V gene TRBV11-2 combines with J gene TRBJ2-3; perhaps TRBD2 as D (6 bases). CDR3 length: 15 amino acids. Trimming shortened V by 2 bases and J by 8 bases, and 17 bases separated the two germline ends. Per the germline V gene, CDR1 is SGHAT and CDR2 is FQNNGV. For the CDR3, the DNA is TGTGCCAGCAGCTTAACACCCGGGGGAAGGGGTACGCAGTATTTT. Translating it yields CASSLTPGGRGTQYF.